This T cell receptor (beta chain) was sequenced for a study of cytomegalovirus exposure and HLA in healthy donors. On the study more broadly: Genotyping of 400 or so donors showed that around 81% belonged to the Caucasian-associated ancestry cluster.

The study's findings and limits: According to an earlier analysis, most TCR beta V segments yielded productive rearrangements about 87% or about 30% of the time. When a later analysis was performed, an Asian-associated ancestry cluster reportedly had fewer N-insertions than the approximately 700-donor mean. A later analysis showed that HLA-associated TCR beta chains had undergone more clonal expansion than equally common others.

Primers included in the PCR were 60 Vbeta and 13 Jbeta primers. Data came from immunoSEQ multiplex PCR; TCRdb stores just in-frame clones and leaves some out. The sample shows a few hundred thousand clones, roughly two thirds of them seen only once. This clone has a handful of counts. The antigen remains unidentified. This TCR was sampled from a female donor in good health and CMV-seronegative. Specimen: PBMCs.

The CDR3 loop is CASSSGTSGRRWQYF. For the CDR3, the DNA is TGTGCCAGCAGCTCCGGGACTAGCGGGAGGAGGTGGCAGTACTTC. This chain links TRBV28 with TRBJ2-4, with TRBD2 matching over 15 bases. CDR1 MDHEN and CDR2 SYDVKM come from the germline V gene. The CDR3 extends over 15 amino acids. J was trimmed by 13 bases and V by 6 bases; bases with no gene match: 10.